The rows below give T cell receptor beta chains drawn from one sample of a study of cytomegalovirus exposure and HLA in healthy donors. TCRdb's copy holds only in-frame clones and misses some; the assay was immunoSEQ multiplex PCR. The sample carries about 150,000 clones, around 75% recorded once. Sequencing used PBMCs. These receptors originate from a man aged 25-45 years in good health and CMV-seronegative. The CDR3 runs from the conserved cysteine through the conserved F or W. D genes are given only for firm matches. Clone size is stated in some rows and not others, as once, few, many or a class when expanded.

TRBJ2-1	TRBD2	few	TRBV15	CATSSRTSGSAEQFF	TGTGCCACCAGCAGCAGGACTAGCGGGAGCGCTGAGCAGTTCTTC
TRBJ2-5	NA	NA	TRBV2	CATGRGAVVETQYF	TGTGCCACGGGACGGGGGGCGGTTGTGGAGACCCAGTACTTC
TRBJ1-2	TRBD1	once	TRBV4-1	CASSQPDSAGGGYYGYTF	TGCGCCAGCAGCCAACCGGATAGTGCAGGGGGCGGGTATTATGGCTACACCTTC
TRBJ1-3	TRBD1	NA	TRBV19	CASSIAGTAGNTIYF	TGTGCCAGTAGTATAGCCGGGACAGCGGGAAACACCATATATTTT
TRBJ2-7	TRBD2	NA	TRBV23-1	CASSQWEVGRAYEQYF	TGCGCCAGCAGTCAATGGGAGGTCGGGAGGGCCTACGAGCAGTACTTC
TRBJ2-4	TRBD1	NA	TRBV10-3	CAISEGGADSQYF	TGTGCCATCAGTGAAGGGGGCGCGGACAGTCAGTACTTC
TRBJ1-4	NA	NA	TRBV2	CASTSDGGEKLFF	TGTGCCAGCACGTCCGACGGAGGGGAAAAACTGTTTTTT
TRBJ2-1	NA	NA	TRBV4-2	CASSQDWAGNNEQFF	TGTGCCAGCAGCCAAGATTGGGCAGGGAACAATGAGCAGTTCTTC
TRBJ2-6	NA	NA	TRBV5-1	CASSLEAGASGANGLTF	TGCGCCAGCAGCTTGGAGGCAGGTGCGTCTGGGGCCAACGGCCTGACTTTC
TRBJ1-4	NA	few	TRBV21-1	CASSKARTGEVANEKLFF	TGTGCCAGCAGCAAAGCGAGGACAGGGGAGGTGGCTAATGAAAAACTGTTTTTT
TRBJ1-1	TRBD1	NA	TRBV6-5	CASSYSTGYTEAFF	TGTGCCAGCAGTTACTCGACAGGGTACACTGAAGCTTTCTTT
TRBJ1-1	NA	few	TRBV9	CASSAGRDPEAFF	TGTGCCAGCAGTGCGGGGCGCGACCCTGAAGCTTTCTTT
TRBJ2-7	TRBD1	NA	TRBV29-1	CSVVGAADRDPYEQYF	TGCAGCGTTGTGGGAGCCGCGGACAGGGATCCCTACGAGCAGTACTTC
TRBJ2-5	NA	NA	TRBV2	CASRGDQETQYF	TGTGCCAGCAGGGGAGACCAAGAGACCCAGTACTTC
TRBJ2-1	NA	once	TRBV5-1	CASSSDGTYNEQFF	TGCGCCAGCAGCTCGGACGGGACCTACAATGAGCAGTTCTTC